The 25 T cell receptor beta chains presented below share a single source sample, sequenced in a study of T cell clonality in common variable immunodeficiency. Notes on the study in general: Fewer deletions and N-nucleotide insertions were reportedly seen in common variable immunodeficiency TCR beta sequences.

Produced via immunoSEQ multiplex PCR; TCRdb's table is partial and in-frame only. The sample presents around 19,000 clones, none singletons. Their antigen targets remain unknown. The sample comprised peripheral blood mononuclear cells. These receptors were taken from a human donor with common variable immunodeficiency.

This clone came up many times. The read ends 3 residues shy of where the CDR3 ends; the end is completed using the germline J gene. The chain has TRBV5-4 and TRBJ1-4, with TRBD1 as a possible D gene (6 bases). This CDR3 is 14 amino acids long. Trimming took 1 base from V and 4 from J, leaving 8 bases between them. CDR1 is SGHNT and CDR2 is YYREEE in the germline V gene (reference sequence). The CDR3 DNA, read in part, is TGTGCCAGCAGCTTGCAGGGGCTTAATGAAAAA. Amino acids: CASSLQGLNEK. The full CDR3 is CASSLQGLNEKLFF.

This clone was recorded a few times. The read gets to within 3 residues of the CDR3 end, and the germline J gene fills in the rest. The chain links TRBV6-4 to TRBJ1-1; D is undetermined. CDR1 and CDR2 (germline): MRHNA, SNTAGT. This CDR3 contains 13 residues. V lost 2 bases and J 3 bases, leaving 7 bases between the germline ends. The covered CDR3 bases are TGTGCCAGCAGTGACGACTGGGACACTGAA. Translated, it gives CASSDDWDTE. The CDR3 in full is CASSDDWDTEAFF.

As to this clone: The CDR3 end lies 3 residues beyond the end of the read and is filled in from the germline J gene. J is TRBJ1-1 and V is TRBV7-9; perhaps TRBD1 as D (6 bases). Germline V gives CDR1 SEHNR, CDR2 FQNEAQ (reference sequence). The CDR3 is 14 amino acids. With 7 bases removed from V and 1 base from J, the gap between germline ends came to 13 bases. CDR3 bases read: TGTGCCAGCAATGAACAGGGAAAGAACACTGAA. Encoded protein: CASNEQGKNTE. The complete CDR3 protein is CASNEQGKNTEAFF.

Worth noting for this clone: The CDR3 end falls 3 residues outside the read, so it is completed with the germline J gene. J is TRBJ2-5 and V is TRBV18; D is possibly TRBD2 (6 bases). V gave up 6 bases and J gave up 5 bases, with 16 bases separating them. CDR3 size: 14 residues. Germline loops: CDR1 KGHSH, CDR2 LQKENI. CDR3 bases read: TGTGCCAGCTCCAACTACAAGGAGGGGGAGACC. It translates to CASSNYKEGET. From start to end, the CDR3 is CASSNYKEGETQYF.

This clone came up many times. Read data end 3 residues before the CDR3 end; the end is taken from the germline J gene. The chain is built from TRBV10-3 and TRBJ1-1; tentatively, D is TRBD1 (5 bases). The V and J ends lost 3 bases and 0 bases respectively, with 11 bases between them. Germline CDR1 and CDR2: ENHRY and SYGVKD. This CDR3 is 15 amino acids long. Incomplete CDR3 DNA: TGTGCCATCAGTGACCCGACAGAGCTGAACACTGAA. Protein: CAISDPTELNTE. In full, the CDR3 reads CAISDPTELNTEAFF.

This clone was seen repeatedly, ten times or more. The CDR3 is cut off 3 residues early in the read; its end comes from the germline J gene. The chain recombines TRBV14 with TRBJ1-2; possibly TRBD1 for D (6 bases). Germline CDR1 and CDR2: SGHDN and FVKESK. V lost 4 bases, J lost 3 bases, and 9 bases lay in between. This CDR3 spans 13 amino acids. CDR3 amino acids: CASSPGADYGYTF. The sequenced CDR3 bases are TGTGCCAGCAGCCCAGGGGCGGACTATGGC.

This clone appeared many times. The CDR3 end falls 3 residues outside the read, so it is completed with the germline J gene. The genes are TRBV30 and TRBJ2-2; the match to TRBD1 covers 8 bases. The trim removed 7 bases at V and 0 bases at J, leaving 4 bases unmatched. Germline-derived CDR1 and CDR2 are GTSNPN and SVGIG (reference sequence). CDR3 length: 14 amino acids. CDR3 DNA, as far as it was read: TGTGCCTCGCGGGGACAGGCGAACACCGGGGAG. Translation gives CASRGQANTGE. The CDR3 as a whole reads CASRGQANTGELFF.

This clone was recorded a few times. The read is 3 residues too short to cover the CDR3 end, so that end is filled in from the germline J gene. The chain is built from TRBV20-1 and TRBJ2-7; 15 nucleotides align to TRBD2. CDR3 length equals 18 residues. Trimming took 0 bases from V and 0 from J; bases not matched to a gene: 6. The germline gives CDR1 DFQATT, CDR2 SNEGSKA (reference sequence). Partial CDR3 DNA: TGCAGTGCTAGAGAAAAGGGACTAGCGGGAGGCCCCTCCTACGAG. This translates into CSAREKGLAGGPSYE. The CDR3 reads in full as CSAREKGLAGGPSYEQYF.

In regard to this clone: The read ends 3 residues shy of where the CDR3 ends; the end is completed using the germline J gene. The gene calls are TRBV2 and TRBJ1-1, with TRBD1 matching over 8 bases. The CDR3 consists of 16 residues. CDR1 and CDR2 from the germline V gene are SNHLY and FYNNEI. Unmatched junction bases numbered 13, after V lost 10 bases and J lost 0 bases. CDR3 loop: CATTVLGQALNTEAFF. The CDR3 DNA, read in part, is TGTGCCACGACCGTATTGGGACAGGCCCTGAACACTGAA.

This clone was recorded at least ten times. The read falls 3 residues short of the CDR3 end, and the missing part is taken from the germline J gene. The rearrangement uses TRBV7-9 and TRBJ2-3; 8 nucleotides agree with TRBD2. The CDR3 runs to 14 residues. J lost 5 bases, V lost 4 bases, and 5 bases had no gene match. Germline loops: CDR1 SEHNR, CDR2 FQNEAQ (reference sequence). The CDR3: CASSSSGSRDTQYF. The covered CDR3 bases are TGTGCCAGCAGCTCCAGCGGGAGTCGAGATACG.

In regard to this clone: The CDR3 end lies 3 residues beyond the end of the read and is filled in from the germline J gene. The chain employs TRBV6-2 or TRBV6-3 and TRBJ2-1; 7 nucleotides match TRBD2. The CDR3 runs 15 residues. V lost 2 bases and J lost 5; bases outside the gene matches: 6. Germline loops: CDR1 MNHEY, CDR2 SVGEGT. CDR3 amino acids: CASSYGGSGHNEQFF. CDR3 bases read: TGTGCCAGCAGTTACGGGGGTAGCGGGCACAATGAG.

This clone was seen ten or more times. The DNA ends 3 residues before the CDR3 does, and the rest of the CDR3 is filled in from the germline J gene. V is TRBV5-1 and J is TRBJ2-7, with 11 positions matching TRBD2. V was clipped by 0 bases and J by 1 base; unmatched bases: 6. CDR1 and CDR2 (germline): SGHRS, YFSETQ. This CDR3 spans 17 amino acids. The covered CDR3 bases are TGCGCCAGCAGCTTGGGACTAGCGGGACGACTTTCCTACGAG. Encoded protein: CASSLGLAGRLSYE. In full, the CDR3 reads CASSLGLAGRLSYEQYF. Full variable domain (missing parts from reference TRBV5-1 and TRBJ2-7): KAGVTQTPRYLIKTRGQQVTLSCSPISGHRSVSWYQQTPGQGLQFLFEYFSETQRNKGNFPGRFSGRQFSNSRSEMNVSTLELGDSALYLCASSLGLAGRLSYEQYFGPGTRLTVT.

The sequenced CDR3 bases are TGTGCCAGCAGTGTAGGAGGACAGAACTATGGC. It specifies CASSVGGQNYG. The full CDR3 sequence reads CASSVGGQNYGYTF. The chain has TRBV2 and TRBJ1-2; tentative D call: TRBD1 (6 bases). The CDR3 extends 3 residues past the end of the read, so its final part is completed from the germline J gene. The V and J ends lost 4 bases and 2 bases respectively, with 11 bases between them. The V gene's germline CDR1 is SNHLY and CDR2 FYNNEI. This CDR3 is 14 amino acids long.

This clone was seen at least ten times. The CDR3 is cut off 3 residues early in the read; its end comes from the germline J gene. This chain connects TRBV7-2 to TRBJ1-1, with TRBD1 identical over 7 bases. CDR1 is SGHTA and CDR2 is FQGNSA in the germline V gene. The junction had 9 bases not matched to a gene; V was cut back by 5 bases and J by 3 bases. There are 15 residues in the CDR3. This CDR3 reads CASSRRQGGHTEAFF. The CDR3 DNA, read in part, is TGTGCCAGCAGCCGACGACAGGGCGGGCACACTGAA.

About this clone itself: Sequencing ends 3 residues short of the CDR3 end; the germline J gene provides the rest. The gene calls are TRBV19 and TRBJ1-1; D ambiguous. Germline V lookup: CDR1 LNHDA, CDR2 SQIVND (reference sequence). CDR3 length: 15 residues. The germline V and J ends were trimmed by 7 bases and 5 bases, with 20 bases remaining between them. CDR3 in amino acids: CASTLNPTGGTEAFF. The part of the CDR3 DNA that was read is TGTGCCAGTACCCTAAACCCTACTGGCGGTACTGAA.

This clone was observed many times. The sequence runs out 3 residues before the end of the CDR3; the remainder is reconstructed from the germline J gene. V is TRBV5-1 and J is TRBJ1-1, with D possibly being TRBD1 (5 bases). Germline values: CDR1 SGHRS, CDR2 YFSETQ. This CDR3 contains 14 residues. V was clipped by 3 bases and J by 1 base, with 10 bases between them. The part of the CDR3 DNA that was read is TGCGCCAGCAGCTATCAAGGACAGAACACTGAA. As protein: CASSYQGQNTE. The full CDR3 reads CASSYQGQNTEAFF.

This clone was counted many times. Read coverage stops 3 residues before the CDR3 terminus; the germline J gene supplies the remainder. This chain joins TRBV18 and TRBJ1-5, with 7 bases matching TRBD1. Germline loops: CDR1 KGHSH, CDR2 LQKENI. This CDR3 is 16 amino acids long. V gave up 1 base and J gave up 2 bases; unmatched junction bases: 5. This chain's CDR3 is CASSPQFTGGNQPQHF. The DNA read from the CDR3 is TGTGCCAGCTCACCACAGTTCACAGGGGGCAATCAGCCC.

This clone was seen many times. With the read ending 3 residues before the CDR3 end, the germline J gene is used to fill in that end. The chain has TRBV5-1 and TRBJ1-1; TRBD1 aligns across 7 bases. Germline CDR1 and CDR2: SGHRS and YFSETQ. The CDR3 sequence is 13 residues long. The trim removed 1 base at V and 5 bases at J, leaving 2 bases unmatched. This CDR3 reads CASSLTGETEAFF. CDR3 DNA, as far as it was read: TGCGCCAGCAGCTTGACAGGGGAAACTGAA. Using reference TRBV5-1 and TRBJ1-1 for the parts outside the CDR3, the full variable domain is KAGVTQTPRYLIKTRGQQVTLSCSPISGHRSVSWYQQTPGQGLQFLFEYFSETQRNKGNFPGRFSGRQFSNSRSEMNVSTLELGDSALYLCASSLTGETEAFFGQGTRLTVV.

This clone came up many times. The read halts 3 residues ahead of the CDR3 end, with the missing end drawn from the germline J gene. The rearrangement joins TRBV6-2 or TRBV6-3 to TRBJ2-7, with 12 bases identical to TRBD2. The CDR3 spans 17 residues. Germline V gives CDR1 MNHEY, CDR2 SVGEGT. Trimming took 2 bases from V and 1 from J; bases not matched to a gene: 6. CDR3 amino acids: CASSYNPGLAGSYEQYF. The sequenced part of the CDR3 DNA is TGTGCCAGCAGTTACAACCCAGGACTAGCGGGGTCCTACGAG.

This clone occurred a few times. The missing CDR3 end, 3 residues past where the read stops, is filled in from the germline J gene. The chain has TRBV18 and TRBJ1-1; D perhaps matches TRBD1 (6 bases). The CDR3 sequence is 14 residues long. Trimming removed 3 bases at V and 1 base at J, with 9 bases between. The germline gives CDR1 KGHSH, CDR2 LQKENI. The sequenced part of the CDR3 DNA is TGTGCCAGCTCACCCCAGACAGGGAACACTGAA. It translates to CASSPQTGNTE. The whole CDR3 sequence is CASSPQTGNTEAFF.

This clone rates as medium-sized. Read data end 3 residues before the CDR3 end; the end is taken from the germline J gene. V usage is TRBV30 and J usage is TRBJ1-1; D perhaps matches TRBD1 (5 bases). V was trimmed by 0 bases and J by 4 bases, leaving 9 bases between them. Germline loops: CDR1 GTSNPN, CDR2 SVGIG (reference sequence). The CDR3 is 13 amino acids. Partial CDR3 DNA: TGTGCCTGGAGTGTTTCCAGGGCCACTGAA. This codes for CAWSVSRATE. The complete CDR3 sequence is CAWSVSRATEAFF.

A note on this clone: The CDR3 end is not reached by the read, which stops 3 residues before it; the germline J gene fills it in. This chain uses TRBV20-1 with TRBJ2-7; the D is unclear. Germline CDR1 and CDR2: DFQATT and SNEGSKA (reference sequence). Trimming took off 3 bases at V and 1 base at J, with 16 bases between the two ends. This CDR3 has 15 residues. CDR3 DNA, as far as it was read: TGCAGTGCTAGGGCCGCACAGCCCCGATCCTACGAG. Its protein is CSARAAQPRSYE. The entire CDR3 sequence reads CSARAAQPRSYEQYF.

Points on this clone: Coverage ceases 3 residues before the CDR3 finishes, and the germline J gene fills in the end. The chain couples TRBV6-1 to TRBJ2-5; D unresolved. The CDR3 contains 13 residues. V lost 4 bases, J lost 5 bases, and 11 bases lay in between. Germline V gene lookup returns CDR1 MNHNS and CDR2 SASEGT. Partial CDR3 DNA: TGTGCCAGCAGTGTGATCTGGCGGGAGACC. This codes for CASSVIWRET. The entire CDR3 protein reads CASSVIWRETQYF.

On this clone itself: Sequencing ends 3 residues short of the CDR3 end; the germline J gene provides the rest. The V and J genes are TRBV19 and TRBJ1-1; no clear D gene. This CDR3 contains 13 residues. The germline V gene has CDR1 LNHDA and CDR2 SQIVND (reference sequence). The DNA read from the CDR3 is TGTGCCAGTAGTATCCCTCCAGACACCAAA. Protein product: CASSIPPDTK. The CDR3 in its entirety is CASSIPPDTKAFF.

CDR3 sequence: CASHSRVANLGTGELFF. The sequenced part of the CDR3 DNA is TGTGCCAGTCACTCAAGGGTGGCCAACTTGGGCACCGGGGAG. The V gene is TRBV19, the J gene TRBJ2-2; D is uncertain. The read ends 3 residues before the CDR3 terminus; that terminus is restored from the germline J gene. Germline-derived CDR1 and CDR2 are LNHDA and SQIVND (reference sequence). The CDR3 covers 17 residues. Trimming left V 8 bases short and J 4 bases short, with 23 bases between.